This T cell receptor (beta chain) comes out of a study of PD-1 blockade in mismatch repair-deficient tumors. For the study at large: All were previously treated, progressing patients with eleven to twelve mismatch repair-deficient cancer types. Notes on the study in general: Rapid post-treatment expansion, then contraction, generally preceding radiologic response, marked tumor-resident clones.

CDR1 is LNHDA and CDR2 is SQIVND in the germline V gene (reference sequence). The CDR3 is 17 residues long. Trimming cost V 1 base and J 1 base; bases outside gene matches: 7. Turning to this clone: As yet, its antigen is unknown.

Three pembrolizumab responders had their TCRs sequenced. TCRdb's copy holds only in-frame clones and misses some; the assay was immunoSEQ multiplex PCR. Among more than 90,000 clones, about three quarters were seen once, and the ten largest hold roughly 4.8%. The receptor's source is an adult with mismatch repair-deficient cancer. This rearrangement joins TRBV19 to TRBJ2-5; 9 nucleotides line up with TRBD2. Material: peripheral blood, obtained approximately 64 weeks after starting pembrolizumab. CDR3 sequence reads: CASSIGAGGATQETQYF. The CDR3 DNA follows: TGTGCCAGTAGTATAGGAGCGGGAGGCGCCACCCAAGAGACCCAGTACTTC. Looking up the rest from reference TRBV19 and TRBJ2-5 gives the full variable domain: DGGITQSPKYLFRKEGQNVTLSCEQNLNHDAMYWYRQDPGQGLRLIYYSQIVNDFQKGDIAEGYSVSREKKESFPLTVTSAQKNPTAFYLCASSIGAGGATQETQYFGPGTRLLVL.